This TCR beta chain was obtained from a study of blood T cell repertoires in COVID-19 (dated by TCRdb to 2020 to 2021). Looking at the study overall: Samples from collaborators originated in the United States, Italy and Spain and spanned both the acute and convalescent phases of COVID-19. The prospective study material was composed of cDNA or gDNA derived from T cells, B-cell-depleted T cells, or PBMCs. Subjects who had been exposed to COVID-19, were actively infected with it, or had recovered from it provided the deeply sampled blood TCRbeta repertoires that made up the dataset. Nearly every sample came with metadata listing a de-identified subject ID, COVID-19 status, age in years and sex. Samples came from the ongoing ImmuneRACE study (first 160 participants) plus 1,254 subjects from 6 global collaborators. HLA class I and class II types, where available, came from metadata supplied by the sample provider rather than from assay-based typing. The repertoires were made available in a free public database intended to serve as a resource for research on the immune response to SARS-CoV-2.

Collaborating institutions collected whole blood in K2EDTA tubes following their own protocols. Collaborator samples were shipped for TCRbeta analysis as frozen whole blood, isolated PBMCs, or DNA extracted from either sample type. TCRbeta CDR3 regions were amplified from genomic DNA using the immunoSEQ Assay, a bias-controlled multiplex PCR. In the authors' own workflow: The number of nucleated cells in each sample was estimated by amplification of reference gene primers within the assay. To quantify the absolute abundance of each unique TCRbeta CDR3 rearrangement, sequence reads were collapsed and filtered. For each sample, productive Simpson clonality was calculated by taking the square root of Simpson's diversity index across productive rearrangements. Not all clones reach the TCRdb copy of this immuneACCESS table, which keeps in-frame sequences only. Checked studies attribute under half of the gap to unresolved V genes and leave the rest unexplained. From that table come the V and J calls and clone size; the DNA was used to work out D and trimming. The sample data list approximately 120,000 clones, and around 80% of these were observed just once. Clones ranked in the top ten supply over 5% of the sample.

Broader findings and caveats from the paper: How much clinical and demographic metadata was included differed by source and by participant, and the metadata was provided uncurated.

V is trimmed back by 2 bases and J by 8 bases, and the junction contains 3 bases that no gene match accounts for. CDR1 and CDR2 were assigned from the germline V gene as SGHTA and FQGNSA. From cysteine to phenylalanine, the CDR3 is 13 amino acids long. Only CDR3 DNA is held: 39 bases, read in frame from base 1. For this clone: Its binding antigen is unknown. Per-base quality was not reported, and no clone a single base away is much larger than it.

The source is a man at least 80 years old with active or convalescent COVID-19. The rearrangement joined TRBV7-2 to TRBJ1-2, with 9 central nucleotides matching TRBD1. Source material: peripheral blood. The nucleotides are TGTGCCAGCAGCTTACGACAGGGGGGAGGCTACACCTTC. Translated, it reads CASSLRQGGGYTF.